Below are 15 T cell receptor beta chains sequenced from a single sample in a study of OX40 agonist ivuxolimab in advanced cancers. Profiling relied on immunoSEQ multiplex PCR, and the TCRdb table lists in-frame clones only, not all of them. The repertoire includes 55,000 to 70,000 clones, under 90% of them detected once, and approximately 2% sits in the top ten. The sequenced sample was CD4+ or CD8+ T cells sorted from blood, obtained in a trial of the OX40 agonist ivuxolimab. The source of these receptors is an adult with an advanced solid tumor such as melanoma, head and neck, liver or kidney cancer.

This rearrangement joins TRBV9 to TRBJ1-2, with unresolved D. Germline V CDR1 and CDR2: SGDLS, YYNGEE. There are 16 residues in the CDR3. The germline V and J ends were trimmed by 0 bases and 3 bases, with 15 bases remaining between them. CDR3 in amino acids: CASSVGWGTLDYGYTF. In DNA, the CDR3 is TGTGCCAGCAGCGTAGGGTGGGGAACGCTTGACTATGGCTACACCTTC.

This clone was observed a single time. The chain employs TRBV5-5 and TRBJ1-2, with D possibly being TRBD1 (6 bases). This CDR3 contains 16 residues. The germline V gene has CDR1 SGHKS and CDR2 YYEKEE (reference sequence). The germline V and J ends were trimmed by 4 bases and 0 bases, with 16 bases remaining between them. CDR3 residues: CASSRNPDSSNYGYTF. The CDR3 DNA is TGTGCCAGCAGCCGAAACCCGGACAGTTCTAACTATGGCTACACCTTC.

This rearrangement joins TRBV7-3 to TRBJ2-4; D is perhaps TRBD1 or TRBD2 (6 bases each). Germline values: CDR1 SGHTA, CDR2 FQGTGA. V was cut by 2 bases and J by 3 bases, with 11 bases left in between. This CDR3 has 15 residues. CDR3 amino acids: CASSLVGGHKNIQYF. CDR3 DNA: TGTGCCAGCAGCTTAGTTGGGGGGCACAAAAACATTCAGTACTTC.

J is TRBJ1-2 and V is TRBV11-2; maybe TRBD1 (5 bases). The CDR3 runs to 14 residues. V dropped 5 bases and J dropped 7 bases, with 17 bases sitting between them. Germline CDR1 reads SGHAT; CDR2 reads FQNNGV. The CDR3 nucleotides are TGTGCCAGCAGCCCCGGTTGGCAGGGTGGTGGCTACACCTTC. This sequence encodes CASSPGWQGGGYTF.

The chain couples TRBV4-1 to TRBJ1-2; a weak D match, TRBD1 (6 bases). V lost 1 base to trimming and J lost 0 bases, with 12 bases between them. Germline CDR1 reads MGHRA; CDR2 reads YSYEKL. The CDR3 consists of 16 residues. The CDR3 DNA follows: TGCGCCAGCAGCCAAGTGAAGGGGACACCTAACTATGGCTACACCTTC. The encoded protein is CASSQVKGTPNYGYTF.

The CDR3 coding sequence is TGCGCCAGCAGCTTGGAGCAGGGGGCATGGAATGAGCAGTTCTTC. Residues: CASSLEQGAWNEQFF. The chain uses TRBV5-1 and TRBJ2-1; 8 nucleotides agree with TRBD1. V trimming: 0 bases; J trimming: 7 bases; junction bases outside the gene matches: 6. This CDR3 contains 15 residues. Per germline, CDR1 SGHRS and CDR2 YFSETQ.

The table lists this clone with a count of one. This chain joins TRBV27 and TRBJ2-7, with 8 bases lining up with TRBD2. This CDR3 region has 15 residues. J gave up 0 bases and V 2 bases, and 3 bases lay outside the gene matches. Per the germline V gene, CDR1 is MNHEY and CDR2 is SMNVEV (reference sequence). The CDR3 nucleotides are TGTGCCAGCAGTTTAGGTAGCGGGAACTCCTACGAGCAGTACTTC. It specifies CASSLGSGNSYEQYF.

The chain carries TRBV18 and TRBJ2-2; D might be TRBD1 (6 bases). This CDR3 has 17 amino acids. V was trimmed by 6 bases and J by 1 base, leaving 18 bases between them. Germline CDR1 KGHSH, CDR2 LQKENI. The DNA of the CDR3 is TGTGCCAGCTCTGCCCCCGGGACACATCTGAACACCGGGGAGCTGTTTTTT. Translation: CASSAPGTHLNTGELFF.

The V and J genes are TRBV7-2 and TRBJ2-7, with D possibly being TRBD1 (5 bases). Trimming pared 0 bases from V and 6 bases from J, leaving 9 bases between. This CDR3 contains 13 residues. The germline CDR1 and CDR2 sequences are SGHTA and FQGNSA. This chain's CDR3 is CASSLAGHGEQYF. CDR3 coding DNA: TGTGCCAGCAGCTTAGCCGGACACGGCGAGCAGTACTTC.

CDR3 in DNA: TGTGCCAGCAGTCGTCCGGGACAGGGGAACTATGGCTACACCTTC. Translated, it gives CASSRPGQGNYGYTF. V gene TRBV28 combines with J gene TRBJ1-2; TRBD1 aligns across 10 bases. This CDR3 spans 15 amino acids. Germline CDR1 MDHEN, CDR2 SYDVKM. The trim removed 5 bases at V and 2 bases at J, leaving 5 bases unmatched.

The chain is built from TRBV19 and TRBJ1-5, with 11 positions matching TRBD1. With 6 bases clipped from V and 2 bases from J, the junction kept 0 bases outside the gene matches. The CDR3 runs to 14 residues. Germline CDR1 reads LNHDA; CDR2 reads SQIVND (reference sequence). CDR3 in amino acids: CASRGQGGNQPQHF. In nucleotides, the CDR3 is TGTGCCAGTAGGGGACAGGGGGGCAATCAGCCCCAGCATTTT.

The chain has TRBV19 and TRBJ1-2, with D unresolved. The ends were cut back, 9 bases at V and 0 bases at J, with 14 bases in the middle. The V gene's germline CDR1 is LNHDA and CDR2 SQIVND (reference sequence). The CDR3 extends over 14 amino acids. The CDR3 DNA is TGTGCCAGCCAGATGGGCATCTCTAACTATGGCTACACCTTC. This gives the protein CASQMGISNYGYTF.

J is TRBJ1-2 and V is TRBV5-1; D uncertain. Germline assignment: CDR1 SGHRS and CDR2 YFSETQ. The CDR3 is 14 amino acids. Trimming removed 4 bases at V and 3 bases at J, with 13 bases between. Here the CDR3 DNA reads TGCGCCAGCAGCCCAAGTCTGGGAGACTATGGCTACACCTTC. As protein: CASSPSLGDYGYTF.

The chain joins TRBV7-2 to TRBJ1-2, with 8 bases matching TRBD1. This CDR3 is built from 13 residues. The V gene's germline CDR1 is SGHTA and CDR2 FQGNSA. V lost 7 bases to trimming and J lost 8 bases; unmatched junction nucleotides: 9. The CDR3 spells CASNNDRGRGYTF. CDR3 sequence (DNA): TGTGCCAGCAACAATGACAGGGGCAGGGGCTACACCTTC.

This sequence joins TRBV5-4 and TRBJ2-3, with 7 bases matching TRBD1. V lost 0 bases to trimming and J lost 4 bases; unmatched junction nucleotides: 8. The germline V gene encodes CDR1 SGHNT and CDR2 YYREEE (reference sequence). The CDR3 is 16 amino acids. CDR3 nucleotides: TGTGCCAGCAGCTTGGAAGGGACAGCTGGGGCAGATACGCAGTATTTT. This encodes CASSLEGTAGADTQYF.